The rows below give T cell receptor beta chains drawn from one sample of a study of blood T cell repertoires in COVID-19. The protocol was immunoSEQ multiplex PCR, while the TCRdb copy is restricted to in-frame clones and leaves out a portion. The sample records tens of thousands of clones, around 89% being singletons. Sequenced: peripheral blood. These receptors came from a man in his 70s with active or convalescent COVID-19. Both conserved end residues are part of each CDR3. The order of the fields is CDR3 protein, CDR3 DNA, J gene, V gene, clone size, D gene. The D gene is left open where the match is weak. The size field is filled for only some rows; it gives once, few, many or a size class.

CDR3 protein: CASSFPRGLYSPLHF
CDR3 DNA: TGTGCCAGCAGTTTCCCCAGGGGTTTATATTCACCCCTCCACTTT
J gene: TRBJ1-6
V gene: TRBV6-2/TRBV6-3
clone size: NA
D gene: NA

CDR3 protein: CASSLLGQGSSPLHF
CDR3 DNA: TGCGCCAGCAGCCTCCTGGGACAGGGGAGTTCACCCCTCCACTTT
J gene: TRBJ1-6
V gene: TRBV4-3
clone size: NA
D gene: TRBD1

CDR3 protein: CASSLAGQGYEQYF
CDR3 DNA: TGCGCCAGCAGCTTGGCGGGACAGGGGTACGAGCAGTACTTC
J gene: TRBJ2-7
V gene: TRBV5-1
clone size: NA
D gene: TRBD1

CDR3 protein: CASGFFGGYGYTF
CDR3 DNA: TGTGCTAGTGGTTTTTTCGGGGGGTATGGCTACACCTTC
J gene: TRBJ1-2
V gene: TRBV12-5
clone size: NA
D gene: NA

CDR3 protein: CASSETGTSIYF
CDR3 DNA: TGTGCCAGCAGTGAAACCGGGACAAGCATATATTTT
J gene: TRBJ1-3
V gene: TRBV12-3/TRBV12-4
clone size: NA
D gene: NA

CDR3 protein: CASSLVTGHGEKLFF
CDR3 DNA: TGCGCCAGCAGCTTGGTGACAGGGCATGGAGAAAAACTGTTTTTT
J gene: TRBJ1-4
V gene: TRBV5-1
clone size: NA
D gene: TRBD1

CDR3 protein: CASSTTSGGPETQYF
CDR3 DNA: TGCGCCAGCAGCACGACTAGCGGGGGGCCAGAGACCCAGTACTTC
J gene: TRBJ2-5
V gene: TRBV5-1
clone size: NA
D gene: TRBD2

CDR3 protein: CASGTGETNQPQHF
CDR3 DNA: TGTGCCAGCGGGACAGGGGAAACCAATCAGCCCCAGCATTTT
J gene: TRBJ1-5
V gene: TRBV2
clone size: NA
D gene: TRBD1

CDR3 protein: CASSLDQETRQGETQYF
CDR3 DNA: TGTGCCAGCAGCTTAGATCAAGAGACAAGGCAGGGAGAGACCCAGTACTTC
J gene: TRBJ2-5
V gene: TRBV11-2
clone size: NA
D gene: NA

CDR3 protein: CASSHPPAGAFNEKLFF
CDR3 DNA: TGCGCCAGCAGCCACCCCCCCGCAGGGGCGTTTAATGAAAAACTGTTTTTT
J gene: TRBJ1-4
V gene: TRBV4-3
clone size: NA
D gene: NA

CDR3 protein: CASSLDPRASGNTIYF
CDR3 DNA: TGTGCCAGCAGCTTAGATCCGAGGGCGTCTGGAAACACCATATATTTT
J gene: TRBJ1-3
V gene: TRBV11-2
clone size: once
D gene: NA

CDR3 protein: CASSLWPGSGYTF
CDR3 DNA: TGTGCCAGCAGTTTATGGCCGGGATCAGGCTACACCTTC
J gene: TRBJ1-2
V gene: TRBV28
clone size: NA
D gene: NA

CDR3 protein: CASSLQGLGGNTIYF
CDR3 DNA: TGTGCCAGCAGTTTACAGGGTCTAGGTGGAAACACCATATATTTT
J gene: TRBJ1-3
V gene: TRBV6-6
clone size: NA
D gene: NA

CDR3 protein: CASSQAGQGAGEQYF
CDR3 DNA: TGCGCCAGCAGCCAAGCCGGCCAGGGGGCGGGGGAGCAGTACTTC
J gene: TRBJ2-7
V gene: TRBV4-3
clone size: NA
D gene: TRBD1

CDR3 protein: CASNAGDLVDEQYF
CDR3 DNA: TGTGCCAGTAACGCGGGGGACCTCGTTGACGAGCAGTACTTC
J gene: TRBJ2-7
V gene: TRBV19
clone size: NA
D gene: TRBD2

CDR3 protein: CASSLVRRDRNIYGYTF
CDR3 DNA: TGCGCCAGCAGCTTGGTCAGGAGGGACAGAAATATCTATGGCTACACCTTC
J gene: TRBJ1-2
V gene: TRBV5-1
clone size: few
D gene: TRBD1

CDR3 protein: CASRRDSSYNEQFF
CDR3 DNA: TGTGCCAGCAGAAGGGACAGCTCCTACAATGAGCAGTTCTTC
J gene: TRBJ2-1
V gene: TRBV2
clone size: NA
D gene: TRBD1

CDR3 protein: CASSQIAGEETQYF
CDR3 DNA: TGTGCCAGCTCACAAATAGCGGGGGAAGAGACCCAGTACTTC
J gene: TRBJ2-5
V gene: TRBV18
clone size: NA
D gene: TRBD2

CDR3 protein: CASSSGQGALVNTEAFF
CDR3 DNA: TGTGCCAGCAGCTCCGGACAGGGGGCCCTAGTTAACACTGAAGCTTTCTTT
J gene: TRBJ1-1
V gene: TRBV7-2
clone size: NA
D gene: TRBD1

CDR3 protein: CASSQIWTLNTEAFF
CDR3 DNA: TGTGCCAGCAGCCAGATTTGGACACTGAACACTGAAGCTTTCTTT
J gene: TRBJ1-1
V gene: TRBV14
clone size: NA
D gene: NA

CDR3 protein: CASSQQRGGITDTQYF
CDR3 DNA: TGCGCCAGCAGCCAACAGCGGGGGGGAATCACAGATACGCAGTATTTT
J gene: TRBJ2-3
V gene: TRBV4-3
clone size: NA
D gene: TRBD2

CDR3 protein: CASRQRNEKLFF
CDR3 DNA: TGTGCCAGCCGACAGCGTAATGAAAAACTGTTTTTT
J gene: TRBJ1-4
V gene: TRBV2
clone size: NA
D gene: NA

CDR3 protein: CASSFGQGAHTEAFF
CDR3 DNA: TGTGCCAGCAGCTTCGGACAGGGAGCGCACACTGAAGCTTTCTTT
J gene: TRBJ1-1
V gene: TRBV11-2
clone size: once
D gene: TRBD1

CDR3 protein: CAISLAGGSSYEQYF
CDR3 DNA: TGTGCCATCAGTTTAGCGGGGGGGAGCTCCTACGAGCAGTACTTC
J gene: TRBJ2-7
V gene: TRBV10-3
clone size: NA
D gene: TRBD2

CDR3 protein: CAWSVTRRGYGYTF
CDR3 DNA: TGTGCCTGGAGTGTAACTAGGAGAGGGTATGGCTACACCTTC
J gene: TRBJ1-2
V gene: TRBV30
clone size: few
D gene: NA

CDR3 protein: CASKAGANNYGYTF
CDR3 DNA: TGTGCCAGCAAGGCAGGGGCTAATAACTATGGCTACACCTTC
J gene: TRBJ1-2
V gene: TRBV19
clone size: once
D gene: NA

CDR3 protein: CASSARDIGSPLHF
CDR3 DNA: TGTGCCAGCAGCGCCCGGGACATTGGATCACCCCTCCACTTT
J gene: TRBJ1-6
V gene: TRBV9
clone size: NA
D gene: NA

CDR3 protein: CASSTRLAGGYEQYF
CDR3 DNA: TGCGCCAGCAGCACCCGACTAGCGGGGGGCTACGAGCAGTACTTC
J gene: TRBJ2-7
V gene: TRBV5-1
clone size: NA
D gene: TRBD2

CDR3 protein: CASSLGTGNIQETQYF
CDR3 DNA: TGTGCCAGCAGTTTGGGGACAGGAAACATCCAAGAGACCCAGTACTTC
J gene: TRBJ2-5
V gene: TRBV5-8
clone size: NA
D gene: TRBD1

CDR3 protein: CASSSTDTQYF
CDR3 DNA: TGCGCCAGCTCTAGCACAGATACGCAGTATTTT
J gene: TRBJ2-3
V gene: TRBV5-1
clone size: NA
D gene: NA

CDR3 protein: CASSAGLGATNEKLFF
CDR3 DNA: TGTGCCAGCTCAGCGGGCCTCGGGGCAACTAATGAAAAACTGTTTTTT
J gene: TRBJ1-4
V gene: TRBV18
clone size: NA
D gene: NA

CDR3 protein: CASSLTTGDRGELFF
CDR3 DNA: TGCGCCAGCAGCTTGACTACAGGGGATCGGGGGGAGCTGTTTTTT
J gene: TRBJ2-2
V gene: TRBV5-1
clone size: NA
D gene: TRBD1

CDR3 protein: CASSEQWRTGHIQYF
CDR3 DNA: TGTGCCAGCAGTGAACAATGGAGGACAGGGCACATTCAGTACTTC
J gene: TRBJ2-4
V gene: TRBV6-1
clone size: NA
D gene: TRBD1

CDR3 protein: CASSFRGRGTEAFF
CDR3 DNA: TGTGCCAGCAGCTTCAGGGGGCGGGGCACTGAAGCTTTCTTT
J gene: TRBJ1-1
V gene: TRBV11-2
clone size: NA
D gene: TRBD1

CDR3 protein: CASSSLTGSNSPLHF
CDR3 DNA: TGTGCCAGCAGTTCCCTGACAGGGAGTAATTCACCCCTCCACTTT
J gene: TRBJ1-6
V gene: TRBV6-6
clone size: NA
D gene: TRBD1

CDR3 protein: CARAGIDPYEQYF
CDR3 DNA: TGTGCCAGGGCAGGGATCGACCCCTACGAGCAGTACTTC
J gene: TRBJ2-7
V gene: TRBV2
clone size: NA
D gene: NA

CDR3 protein: CASSLITGGHNGNTIYF
CDR3 DNA: TGTGCCAGCAGCTTAATCACAGGGGGCCACAACGGAAACACCATATATTTT
J gene: TRBJ1-3
V gene: TRBV7-8
clone size: NA
D gene: TRBD1

CDR3 protein: CASGPRPKETQYF
CDR3 DNA: TGTGCCAGCGGTCCTAGGCCTAAAGAGACCCAGTACTTC
J gene: TRBJ2-5
V gene: TRBV6-5
clone size: NA
D gene: NA

CDR3 protein: CASSFSGVNTGELFF
CDR3 DNA: TGTGCCAGCAGCTTCTCGGGGGTAAACACCGGGGAGCTGTTTTTT
J gene: TRBJ2-2
V gene: TRBV7-6
clone size: NA
D gene: NA

CDR3 protein: CASSPTTGGNYGYTF
CDR3 DNA: TGTGCCAGCAGCCCGACGACAGGGGGCAACTATGGCTACACCTTC
J gene: TRBJ1-2
V gene: TRBV11-2
clone size: NA
D gene: TRBD1

CDR3 protein: CASSLGGGQPQHF
CDR3 DNA: TGTGCCAGCAGTTTAGGGGGGGGCCAGCCCCAGCATTTT
J gene: TRBJ1-5
V gene: TRBV12-3/TRBV12-4
clone size: NA
D gene: NA

CDR3 protein: CASSIDTGRPEAFF
CDR3 DNA: TGCGCCAGCAGCATAGACACGGGGAGACCTGAAGCTTTCTTT
J gene: TRBJ1-1
V gene: TRBV5-1
clone size: NA
D gene: NA

CDR3 protein: CASSGGWGLAGVYNEQFF
CDR3 DNA: TGTGCCAGCAGCGGAGGATGGGGTCTAGCGGGGGTATACAATGAGCAGTTCTTC
J gene: TRBJ2-1
V gene: TRBV9
clone size: NA
D gene: TRBD2

CDR3 protein: CASSLAKTSGANNEQFF
CDR3 DNA: TGTGCCAGCAGCTTAGCGAAGACTAGCGGAGCCAACAATGAGCAGTTCTTC
J gene: TRBJ2-1
V gene: TRBV7-9
clone size: NA
D gene: TRBD2

CDR3 protein: CATSKQDYEQYF
CDR3 DNA: TGTGCCACCAGTAAACAGGACTACGAGCAGTACTTC
J gene: TRBJ2-7
V gene: TRBV15
clone size: NA
D gene: NA

CDR3 protein: CASSTQTDIYEQYF
CDR3 DNA: TGCGCCAGCAGCACACAAACGGACATCTACGAGCAGTACTTC
J gene: TRBJ2-7
V gene: TRBV5-1
clone size: NA
D gene: NA

CDR3 protein: CASSLRGGLGFEQYF
CDR3 DNA: TGTGCCAGCAGCTTACGGGGGGGGCTGGGATTCGAGCAGTACTTC
J gene: TRBJ2-7
V gene: TRBV13
clone size: NA
D gene: TRBD2

CDR3 protein: CASSQVLAGTYEQYF
CDR3 DNA: TGTGCCAGCAGCCAAGTACTAGCGGGGACCTACGAGCAGTACTTC
J gene: TRBJ2-7
V gene: TRBV3-1/TRBV3-2
clone size: NA
D gene: TRBD2

CDR3 protein: CASSLTLPRADTQYF
CDR3 DNA: TGTGCCAGCAGCTTAACTCTACCCCGGGCAGATACGCAGTATTTT
J gene: TRBJ2-3
V gene: TRBV7-9
clone size: NA
D gene: NA

CDR3 protein: CAWSVMGTGTYEQYF
CDR3 DNA: TGTGCCTGGAGTGTAATGGGGACAGGAACCTACGAGCAGTACTTC
J gene: TRBJ2-7
V gene: TRBV30
clone size: NA
D gene: TRBD1

CDR3 protein: CASSYSGQGLGTEAFF
CDR3 DNA: TGTGCCAGCAGTTACTCGGGACAGGGGTTAGGCACTGAAGCTTTCTTT
J gene: TRBJ1-1
V gene: TRBV6-5
clone size: NA
D gene: TRBD1

CDR3 protein: CASSLGGRTDTQYF
CDR3 DNA: TGTGCCAGCAGTTTAGGGGGCCGCACAGATACGCAGTATTTT
J gene: TRBJ2-3
V gene: TRBV9
clone size: NA
D gene: TRBD1

CDR3 protein: CASSPGTGLSPNEQFF
CDR3 DNA: TGTGCCAGCAGTCCCGGGACAGGGTTAAGTCCGAATGAGCAGTTCTTC
J gene: TRBJ2-1
V gene: TRBV27
clone size: NA
D gene: TRBD1

CDR3 protein: CASSLSPASGGASTDTQYF
CDR3 DNA: TGTGCCAGCAGCTTATCCCCGGCTAGCGGGGGGGCTAGCACAGATACGCAGTATTTT
J gene: TRBJ2-3
V gene: TRBV11-2
clone size: NA
D gene: TRBD2

CDR3 protein: CASSPYGTGPQETQYF
CDR3 DNA: TGTGCCAGCAGCCCGTATGGGACAGGGCCACAAGAGACCCAGTACTTC
J gene: TRBJ2-5
V gene: TRBV13
clone size: NA
D gene: TRBD1